This TCR beta chain stems from a study of blood T cell repertoires in COVID-19. Study context: Samples of COVID-19 (acute and convalescent) were obtained from the United States, Italy and Spain.

CDR1 and CDR2 (germline): SGHRS, YFSETQ. The CDR3 has 15 residues. The V and J ends lost 0 bases and 5 bases, in that order; junction bases with no gene match: 6. In the original processing: The authors estimated nucleated cell counts from reference gene primer amplification. Measured with immunoSEQ multiplex PCR; TCRdb has only the in-frame clones, and not every one. V and J calls and clone size follow that table, whereas D and trimming were derived from the DNA. The sample has approximately 170,000 clones; 90% are singletons. The chain has TRBV5-1 and TRBJ2-7, with TRBD2 matching over 9 bases. Source material: peripheral blood. This TCR was recovered from a man aged 60 to 75 with active or convalescent COVID-19. CDR3 in amino acids: CASSLGVAGVHEQYF. The CDR3 nucleotides read TGCGCCAGCAGCTTGGGAGTAGCGGGAGTCCACGAGCAGTACTTC.